This T cell receptor (beta chain) was profiled in a study of cytomegalovirus exposure and HLA in healthy donors. V gave up 6 bases and J gave up 4 bases; unmatched junction bases: 6. Germline loops: CDR1 MNHEY, CDR2 SMNVEV (reference sequence). This CDR3 has 14 residues. It was with 60 Vbeta and 13 Jbeta primers that the PCR ran. Some clones are missing from TCRdb's copy, which holds only in-frame ones; the method was immunoSEQ multiplex PCR. The table has roughly 150,000 clones, around 79% seen once. This clone was seen a few times. The antigen is unknown. Findings and caveats of the study: The majority of TCR sequences were rare, yet some public TCRs appeared in many donors. Some TCR beta chains (more than 150 of them) were listed as cytomegalovirus-associated. Available immune exposure information covered CMV serostatus only. It is likely that the observed cluster of highly shared sequence variants was a sequencing artifact.

The TCR was taken from a man aged 18 to 30 in good health and CMV-seronegative. The sequenced sample was PBMCs. This chain joins TRBV27 and TRBJ2-7, with 10 bases that match TRBD1. CDR3 residues: CASRLGTGAYEQYF. As DNA, the CDR3 is TGTGCCAGCAGATTAGGGACAGGGGCTTACGAGCAGTACTTC.